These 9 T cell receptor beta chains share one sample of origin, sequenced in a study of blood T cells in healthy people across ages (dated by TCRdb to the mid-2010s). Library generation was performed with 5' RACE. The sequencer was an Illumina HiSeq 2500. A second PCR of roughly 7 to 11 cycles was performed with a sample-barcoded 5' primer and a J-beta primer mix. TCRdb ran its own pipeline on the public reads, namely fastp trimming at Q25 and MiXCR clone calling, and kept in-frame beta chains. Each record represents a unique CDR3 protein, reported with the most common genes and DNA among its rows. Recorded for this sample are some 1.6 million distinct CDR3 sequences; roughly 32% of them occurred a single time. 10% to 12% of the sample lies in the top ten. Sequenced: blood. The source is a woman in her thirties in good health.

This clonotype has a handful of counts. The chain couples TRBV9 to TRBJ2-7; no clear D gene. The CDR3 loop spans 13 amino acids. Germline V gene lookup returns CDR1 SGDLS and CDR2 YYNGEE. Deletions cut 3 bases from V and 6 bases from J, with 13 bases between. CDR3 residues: CASSGTGMTEQYF. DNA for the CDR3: TGTGCCAGCAGCGGTACTGGGATGACCGAGCAGTACTTC.

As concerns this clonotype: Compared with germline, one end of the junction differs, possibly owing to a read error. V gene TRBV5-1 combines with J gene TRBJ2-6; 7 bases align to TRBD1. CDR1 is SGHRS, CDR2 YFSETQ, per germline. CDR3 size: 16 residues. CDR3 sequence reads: CASSGDRVSRANVLTF. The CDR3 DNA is TGCGCCAGCAGCGGTGACAGGGTCTCTAGGGCCAACGTCCTGACTTTC.

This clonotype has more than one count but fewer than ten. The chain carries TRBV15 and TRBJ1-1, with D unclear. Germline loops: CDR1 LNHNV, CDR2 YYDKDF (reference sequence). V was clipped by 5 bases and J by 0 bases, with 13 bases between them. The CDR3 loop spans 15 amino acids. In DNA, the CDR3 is TGTGCCACCAGCGGTGAGGACGGCTTGAACACTGAAGCTTTCTTT. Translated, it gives CATSGEDGLNTEAFF. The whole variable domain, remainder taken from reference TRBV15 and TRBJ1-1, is DAMVIQNPRYQVTQFGKPVTLSCSQTLNHNVMYWYQQKSSQAPKLLFHYYDKDFNNEADTPDNFQSRRPNTSFCFLDIRSPGLGDTAMYLCATSGEDGLNTEAFFGQGTRLTVV.

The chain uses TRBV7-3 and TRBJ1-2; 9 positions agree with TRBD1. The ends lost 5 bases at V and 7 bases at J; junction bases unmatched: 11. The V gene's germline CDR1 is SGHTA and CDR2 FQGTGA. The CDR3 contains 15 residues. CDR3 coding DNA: TGTGCCAGCAGCCCAGGGACAGGGAGATTGGGTGGCTACACCTTC. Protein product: CASSPGTGRLGGYTF.

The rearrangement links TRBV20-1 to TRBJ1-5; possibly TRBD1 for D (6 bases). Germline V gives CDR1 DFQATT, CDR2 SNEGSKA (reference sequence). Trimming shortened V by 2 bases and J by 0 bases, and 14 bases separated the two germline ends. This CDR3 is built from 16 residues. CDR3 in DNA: TGCAGTGCTAGACTTGGGGGGGCACATAGCAATCAGCCCCAGCATTTT. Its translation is CSARLGGAHSNQPQHF.

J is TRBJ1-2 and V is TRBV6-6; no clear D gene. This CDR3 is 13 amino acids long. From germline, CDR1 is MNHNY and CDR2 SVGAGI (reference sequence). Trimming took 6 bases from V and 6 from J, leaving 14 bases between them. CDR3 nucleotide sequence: TGTGCCAGCAGCACTCCCGTGGATCATGGCTACACCTTC. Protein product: CASSTPVDHGYTF.

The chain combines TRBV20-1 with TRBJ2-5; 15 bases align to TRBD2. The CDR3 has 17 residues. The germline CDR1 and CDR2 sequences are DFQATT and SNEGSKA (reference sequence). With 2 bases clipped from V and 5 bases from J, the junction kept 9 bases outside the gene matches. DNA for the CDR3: TGCAGTGCTAGAACGGGACTAGCGGGGGGTTTGGGGGAGACCCAGTACTTC. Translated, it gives CSARTGLAGGLGETQYF.

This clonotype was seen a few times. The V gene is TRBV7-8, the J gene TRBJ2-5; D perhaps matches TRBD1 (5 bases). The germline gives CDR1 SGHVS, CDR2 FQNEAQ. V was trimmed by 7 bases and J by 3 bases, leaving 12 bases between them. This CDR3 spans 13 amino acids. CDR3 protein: CASISSREETQYF. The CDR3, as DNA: TGTGCCAGCATCTCTTCCAGGGAAGAGACCCAGTACTTC.

The CDR3 nucleotides read TGCAGTGCTACCATAGCGGGATACACAGATACGCAGTATTTT. Translating gives CSATIAGYTDTQYF. The chain employs TRBV20-1 and TRBJ2-3, with TRBD2 identical over 8 bases. Germline assignment: CDR1 DFQATT and CDR2 SNEGSKA (reference sequence). V gave up 4 bases and J gave up 2 bases; unmatched junction bases: 5. The CDR3 is 14 residues long.